One sample yielded the 27 T cell receptor beta chains listed below, sequenced in a study of shared clonotypes between healthy human individuals. Data came from immunoSEQ multiplex PCR; TCRdb stores just in-frame clones and leaves some out. This table holds 550,000 to 600,000 clones, around 78% found once. Sequenced sample: PBMCs. These TCRs come from a woman aged 40-49 years in good health. Some clones in this sample may be carry-over from other donors' samples.

This sequence joins TRBV28 and TRBJ2-7; 10 bases fit TRBD2. Per the germline V gene, CDR1 is MDHEN and CDR2 is SYDVKM. The CDR3 is 15 residues long. The V gene end was trimmed by 9 bases and the J gene end by 4 bases; junction bases not matched to a gene: 12. CDR3 sequence: CASSNEREGSYEQYF. The CDR3 nucleotides are TGTGCCAGTTCAAACGAGCGGGAGGGCTCTTACGAGCAGTACTTC.

V is TRBV6-4 and J is TRBJ2-5; D is uncertain. Germline-derived CDR1 and CDR2 are MRHNA and SNTAGT. This CDR3 contains 17 residues. Trimming took 1 base from V and 0 from J, leaving 15 bases between them. The CDR3 coding sequence is TGTGCCAGCAGTGACTTCATTAAGTGGCCCCACCAAGAGACCCAGTACTTC. Amino acids: CASSDFIKWPHQETQYF.

This rearrangement joins TRBV5-1 to TRBJ2-5, with 11 bases that match TRBD1. CDR1 is SGHRS and CDR2 is YFSETQ in the germline V gene. J lost 2 bases, V lost 3 bases, and 6 bases had no gene match. There are 16 residues in the CDR3. DNA for the CDR3: TGCGCCAGCAGCTACGGACAGGGGGCGACTCAAGAGACCCAGTACTTC. This translates into CASSYGQGATQETQYF.

Points on this clone: Relative to the germline gene, one junction end is altered; a read error may explain this. J is TRBJ2-1 and V is TRBV6-6, with D uncertain. The CDR3 is 12 amino acids. CDR1 is MNHNY and CDR2 is SVGAGI in the germline V gene (reference sequence). The CDR3 bases are TGTGCCAGCAGTCACTCCCCGTATCGGCAGTTCTTC. Protein sequence: CASSHSPYRQFF.

V is TRBV2 and J is TRBJ2-3; tentatively, D is TRBD1 (5 bases). Germline-derived CDR1 and CDR2 are SNHLY and FYNNEI. Trimming removed 6 bases at V and 2 bases at J, with 15 bases between. The CDR3 contains 15 residues. CDR3 protein: CASSALGGATDTQYF. The CDR3 region has the DNA TGTGCCAGCAGCGCCCTCGGTGGGGCCACAGATACGCAGTATTTT.

The rearrangement links TRBV5-1 to TRBJ1-3; 7 positions match TRBD1. V was pared by 2 bases and J by 0 bases, with 5 bases of the junction left unmatched. Looked up from germline, CDR1 is SGHRS and CDR2 is YFSETQ. This CDR3 contains 16 residues. The CDR3 sequence: CASSLSRTGSGNTIYF. In DNA form, the CDR3 reads TGCGCCAGCAGCTTATCCCGGACAGGCTCTGGAAACACCATATATTTT.

In the case of this clone: The CDR3 does not end in the conserved phenylalanine or tryptophan, so this is likely a read error. This sequence joins TRBV5-6 and TRBJ1-2; D remains ambiguous. The germline gives CDR1 SGHDT, CDR2 YYEEEE. This CDR3 is built from 14 residues. The V end was cut by 0 bases, the J end by 4 bases, with 10 bases between. CDR3 residues: CASSLGGRPYGYTL. DNA of the CDR3: TGTGCCAGCAGCTTGGGAGGCAGGCCCTATGGCTACACCCTC.

This clone was seen more than once but under ten times. The genes are TRBV28 and TRBJ2-2; either TRBD1 or TRBD2 may fit D (5 bases each). The germline V gene encodes CDR1 MDHEN and CDR2 SYDVKM. CDR3 length: 15 amino acids. V lost 5 bases and J 8 bases, leaving 18 bases between the germline ends. The CDR3 region is CASSPLRDLGGELFF. The DNA of the CDR3 is TGTGCCAGCAGTCCTCTCCGGGACCTAGGGGGGGAGCTGTTTTTT.

V is TRBV7-2 and J is TRBJ2-4; TRBD2 might be the D (5 bases). Trimming removed 2 bases from V and 0 bases from J, with 20 bases in between. The CDR3 runs to 19 residues. Looked up from germline, CDR1 is SGHTA and CDR2 is FQGNSA. The CDR3, as DNA: TGTGCCAGCAGCTTATCGGGGAACCTGCTCCGATTAGCCAAAAACATTCAGTACTTC. Its translation: CASSLSGNLLRLAKNIQYF.

This clone was seen a handful of times. The chain has TRBV10-2 and TRBJ2-2, with 11 bases identical to TRBD1. The CDR3 loop spans 15 amino acids. Per germline, CDR1 WSHSY and CDR2 SAAADI. J was trimmed by 6 bases and V by 4 bases; bases with no gene match: 4. This CDR3 is CASSAGTGGAGELFF. The CDR3 region has the DNA TGCGCCAGCAGTGCCGGGACAGGGGGTGCCGGGGAGCTGTTTTTT.

This clone was recorded only once. A much larger clone differs from this one at a single base, so this may be a read error. The chain employs TRBV30 and TRBJ1-3; D is unclear. The CDR3 totals 15 residues. The V gene's germline CDR1 is GTSNPN and CDR2 SVGIG (reference sequence). Trimming left V 2 bases short and J 0 bases short, with 11 bases between. The CDR3 nucleotides read TGTGCCTGGAGTCGCGTGAGAGTCTCTGGAAACACCATATATTTT. It yields the protein CAWSRVRVSGNTIYF.

The chain employs TRBV5-4 and TRBJ1-2; D is undetermined. The CDR3 runs to 15 residues. V was shortened by 4 bases and J by 4 bases, with 17 bases between the two germline ends. The germline gives CDR1 SGHNT, CDR2 YYREEE (reference sequence). CDR3 DNA: TGTGCCAGCAGCAAAGACACCAGCCCGGCCTATGGCTACACCTTC. Amino acid sequence: CASSKDTSPAYGYTF.

For the CDR3, the DNA is TGTGCCAGCAGCTTACGACAGTCCTACAATGAGCAGTTCTTC. It translates to CASSLRQSYNEQFF. The chain carries TRBV5-6 and TRBJ2-1; TRBD1 might be the D (5 bases). This CDR3 region has 14 residues. CDR1 and CDR2 (germline): SGHDT, YYEEEE. V was shortened by 2 bases and J by 1 base, with 7 bases between the two germline ends.

This clone was seen just once. The chain combines TRBV30 with TRBJ1-4; D gene ambiguous. V lost 4 bases and J 5 bases, leaving 8 bases between the germline ends. This CDR3 is 12 amino acids long. CDR1 GTSNPN and CDR2 SVGIG come from the germline V gene (reference sequence). The CDR3 nucleotides read TGTGCCTGGAAAGCCTTCAATGAAAAACTGTTTTTT. Translated, it gives CAWKAFNEKLFF.

The chain uses TRBV29-1 and TRBJ2-7, with 12 bases fitting TRBD1. The CDR3 loop spans 14 amino acids. V dropped 2 bases and J dropped 5; count of bases not matched to a gene: 4. Germline values: CDR1 SQVTM, CDR2 ANQGSEA. The CDR3 reads CSVETGTGGNEQYF. CDR3 in DNA: TGCAGCGTTGAAACCGGGACAGGGGGCAACGAGCAGTACTTC.

The V and J genes are TRBV2 and TRBJ1-3, with a weak D call TRBD1 (5 bases). The CDR3 runs to 15 residues. The germline V gene has CDR1 SNHLY and CDR2 FYNNEI. CDR3 nucleotides: TGTCCATCAAATCCGGGACTGAACTCTGGAAACACCATATATTTT. Translating it yields CPSNPGLNSGNTIYF. Drawing the rest from reference TRBV2 and TRBJ1-3, the complete variable domain is EPEVTQTPSHQVTQMGQEVILRCVPISNHLYFYWYRQILGQKVEFLVSFYNNEISEKSEIFDDQFSVERPDGSNFTLKIRSTKLEDSAMYFCPSNPGLNSGNTIYFGEGSWLTVV.

The chain is built from TRBV6-6 and TRBJ1-5, with a weak D call TRBD1 (5 bases). Germline assignment: CDR1 MNHNY and CDR2 SVGAGI (reference sequence). The CDR3 contains 14 residues. Trimming shortened V by 9 bases and J by 0 bases, and 12 bases separated the two germline ends. CDR3 region: CASRDSNSNQPQHF. The CDR3 DNA follows: TGTGCCAGTCGGGACTCCAATAGCAATCAGCCCCAGCATTTT.

This chain links TRBV19 with TRBJ2-2; a weak D match, TRBD2 (5 bases). Germline CDR1 LNHDA, CDR2 SQIVND (reference sequence). V gave up 3 bases and J gave up 5 bases, with 10 bases separating them. This CDR3 has 14 residues. CDR3 region: CASSIERETGELFF. Written as DNA, the CDR3 is TGTGCCAGTAGTATCGAACGGGAAACCGGGGAGCTGTTTTTT.

The chain uses TRBV5-1 and TRBJ2-1, with 8 bases lining up with TRBD2. Per germline, CDR1 SGHRS and CDR2 YFSETQ. This CDR3 is 16 amino acids long. Trimming removed 4 bases from V and 4 bases from J; junction bases left unmatched: 10. The CDR3, as DNA: TGCGCCAGCAGCCCTGCGGGGGGCGGAGATTACAATGAGCAGTTCTTC. Translated: CASSPAGGGDYNEQFF.

The chain joins TRBV7-8 to TRBJ2-1; D is ambiguous. With 5 bases removed from V and 2 bases from J, the gap between germline ends came to 16 bases. The CDR3 totals 16 residues. Germline CDR1 reads SGHVS; CDR2 reads FQNEAQ. The CDR3 loop is CASSPRGLRTYNEQFF. CDR3 nucleotide sequence: TGTGCCAGCAGCCCTCGAGGCCTGCGGACCTACAATGAGCAGTTCTTC.

In regard to this clone: Within the sample, other DNA sequences also encode this same CDR3. The V gene is TRBV30, the J gene TRBJ2-5; 8 bases map to TRBD2. J was trimmed by 2 bases and V by 3 bases; bases with no gene match: 5. Germline V CDR1 and CDR2: GTSNPN, SVGIG (reference sequence). The CDR3 is 14 amino acids. The CDR3 here is CAWRPGLDQETQYF. CDR3 coding DNA: TGTGCCTGGAGGCCGGGACTAGATCAAGAGACCCAGTACTTC.

The chain joins TRBV30 to TRBJ1-2; TRBD1 agrees at 10 bases. Germline loops: CDR1 GTSNPN, CDR2 SVGIG (reference sequence). CDR3 length: 13 residues. Trimming cost V 3 bases and J 8 bases; bases outside gene matches: 6. This CDR3 is CAWSPGTGEGYTF. The CDR3 region has the DNA TGTGCCTGGAGCCCCGGGACAGGGGAAGGCTACACCTTC.

This clone was seen a few times. This same CDR3 is encoded by further DNA sequences in the sample. This chain links TRBV5-8 with TRBJ2-5; 9 positions agree with TRBD2. Per the germline V gene, CDR1 is SGHTS and CDR2 is YDEGEE. After removal of 2 bases from V and 14 bases from J, the junction contained 7 bases not matched to a gene. The CDR3 loop spans 12 amino acids. This CDR3 is CASSFRRGLAYF. CDR3 nucleotide sequence: TGTGCCAGCAGCTTCAGGAGGGGACTAGCTTACTTC. Looking up the rest from reference TRBV5-8 and TRBJ2-5 gives the full variable domain: EAGVTQSPTHLIKTRGQQATLRCSPISGHTSVYWYQQALGLGLQFLLWYDEGEERNRGNFPPRFSGRQFPNYSSELNVNALELEDSALYLCASSFRRGLAYFGPGTRLLVL.

V is TRBV5-1 and J is TRBJ2-7, with a weak D call TRBD1 (6 bases). Trimming took off 9 bases at V and 0 bases at J, with 19 bases between the two ends. This CDR3 has 15 amino acids. Germline assignment: CDR1 SGHRS and CDR2 YFSETQ. CDR3 bases: TGCGCCACCAAACTGACAGGAGCCGACTCCTACGAGCAGTACTTC. This translates into CATKLTGADSYEQYF.

This sequence joins TRBV21-1 and TRBJ2-7; the table's D gene call, TRBD1, was not cross checked with the DNA. TRBV21-1 is annotated as a pseudogene. The CDR3 is 13 amino acids. The CDR3 region has the DNA TGTGCCAGCAACCGACAGTCTTGCTACGAGCAGTACTTC. This gives the protein CASNRQSCYEQYF.

The rearrangement uses TRBV20-1 and TRBJ2-4; D not certain. Per the germline V gene, CDR1 is DFQATT and CDR2 is SNEGSKA (reference sequence). The CDR3 is 10 residues long. V lost 5 bases and J lost 8, with 7 bases in between. The DNA of the CDR3 is TGCAGTGCTTTACGAGACATTCAGTACTTC. Its translation is CSALRDIQYF.

The chain couples TRBV7-2 to TRBJ2-3; 12 bases line up with TRBD2. Germline V gene sequence: CDR1 SGHTA, CDR2 FQGNSA. Losses at the gene ends were 5 bases for V and 5 bases for J; bases not matched to a gene: 8. There are 16 residues in the CDR3. The CDR3 DNA follows: TGTGCCAGCAGCCCCCGACTAGCGGGAGTAGGAGATACGCAGTATTTT. It is translated as CASSPRLAGVGDTQYF.